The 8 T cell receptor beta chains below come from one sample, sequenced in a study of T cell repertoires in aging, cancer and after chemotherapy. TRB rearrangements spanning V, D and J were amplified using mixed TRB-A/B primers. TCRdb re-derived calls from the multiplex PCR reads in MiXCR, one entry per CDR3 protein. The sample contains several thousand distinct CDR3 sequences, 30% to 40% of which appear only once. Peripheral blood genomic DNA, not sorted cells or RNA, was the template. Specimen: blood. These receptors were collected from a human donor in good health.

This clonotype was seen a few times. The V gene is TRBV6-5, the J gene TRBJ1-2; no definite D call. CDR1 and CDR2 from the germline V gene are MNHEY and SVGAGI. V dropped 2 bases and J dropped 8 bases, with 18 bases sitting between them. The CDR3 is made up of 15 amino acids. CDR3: CASSYARTGSHGYTF. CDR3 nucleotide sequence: TGTGCCAGCAGTTACGCCAGGACGGGGTCGCACGGCTACACCTTC.

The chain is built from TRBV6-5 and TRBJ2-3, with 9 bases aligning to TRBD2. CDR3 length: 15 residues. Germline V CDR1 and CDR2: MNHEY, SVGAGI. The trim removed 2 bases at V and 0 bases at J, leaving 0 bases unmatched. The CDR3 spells CASSYLAGSTDTQYF. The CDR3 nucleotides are TGTGCCAGCAGTTACCTAGCGGGGAGCACAGATACGCAGTATTTT.

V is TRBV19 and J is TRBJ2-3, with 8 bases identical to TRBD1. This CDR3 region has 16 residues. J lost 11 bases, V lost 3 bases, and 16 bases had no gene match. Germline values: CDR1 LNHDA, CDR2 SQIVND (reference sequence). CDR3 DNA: TGTGCCAGTAGTATCGCGATCGGACAGGGTAACCCCCTGCAGTATTTT. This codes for CASSIAIGQGNPLQYF. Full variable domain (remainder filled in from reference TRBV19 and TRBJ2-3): DGGITQSPKYLFRKEGQNVTLSCEQNLNHDAMYWYRQDPGQGLRLIYYSQIVNDFQKGDIAEGYSVSREKKESFPLTVTSAQKNPTAFYLCASSIAIGQGNPLQYFGPGTRLTVL.

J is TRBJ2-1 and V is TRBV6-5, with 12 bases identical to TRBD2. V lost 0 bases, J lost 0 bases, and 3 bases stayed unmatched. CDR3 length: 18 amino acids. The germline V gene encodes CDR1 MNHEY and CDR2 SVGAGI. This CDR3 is CASSYSRTSGDSYNEQFF. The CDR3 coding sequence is TGTGCCAGCAGTTACTCGAGGACTAGCGGGGACTCCTACAATGAGCAGTTCTTC.

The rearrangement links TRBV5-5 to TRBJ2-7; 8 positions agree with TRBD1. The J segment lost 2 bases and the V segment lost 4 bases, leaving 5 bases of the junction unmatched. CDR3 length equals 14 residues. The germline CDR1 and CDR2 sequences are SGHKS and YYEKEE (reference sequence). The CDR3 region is CASSPWTGTYEQYF. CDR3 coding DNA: TGTGCCAGCAGCCCATGGACAGGGACCTACGAGCAGTACTTC.

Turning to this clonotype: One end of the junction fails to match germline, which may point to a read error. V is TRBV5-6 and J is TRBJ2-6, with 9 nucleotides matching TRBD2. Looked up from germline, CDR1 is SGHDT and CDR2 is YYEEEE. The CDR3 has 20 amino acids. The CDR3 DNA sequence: TGCGCCAGCAGCTTGGCAAGAATAGCGGGAGCACTCTCTGGGGCCAACGTCCTGACTTTC. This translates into CASSLARIAGALSGANVLTF. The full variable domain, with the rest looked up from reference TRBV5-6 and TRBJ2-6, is DAGVTQSPTHLIKTRGQQVTLRCSPKSGHDTVSWYQQALGQGPQFIFQYYEEEERQRGNFPDRFSGHQFPNYSSELNVNALLLGDSALYLCASSLARIAGALSGANVLTFGAGSRLTVL.

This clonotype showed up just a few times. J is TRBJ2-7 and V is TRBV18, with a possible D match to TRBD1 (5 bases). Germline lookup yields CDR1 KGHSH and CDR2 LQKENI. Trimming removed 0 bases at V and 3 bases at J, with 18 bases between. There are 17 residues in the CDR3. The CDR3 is CASSPPGGAPSLYEQYF. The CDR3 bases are TGTGCCAGCTCACCACCGGGTGGGGCGCCATCCCTCTACGAGCAGTACTTC.

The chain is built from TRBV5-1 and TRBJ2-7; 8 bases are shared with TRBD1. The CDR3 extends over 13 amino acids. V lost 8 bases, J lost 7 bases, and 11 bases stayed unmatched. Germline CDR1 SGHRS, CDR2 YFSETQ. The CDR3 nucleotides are TGCGCCAGTTCCGAAACAGGGGGTCGGGAGCAGTACTTC. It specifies CASSETGGREQYF.